The text below deals with one T cell receptor (beta chain). Its antigen remains undetermined. The input lacks base qualities; no much larger clone sits a single base away. Interpreted using the paper, the time point label stands for: cells obtained before transplantation from donor or recipient. CD3+CD4+ and CD3+CD8+ populations were FACS-sorted from unstimulated pre-transplant donor and recipient cells taken from spleen or lymph nodes. The data belong to a study of graft-versus-host responses after intestinal transplantation (dated by TCRdb to 2020 to 2023). In the study overall: Multivisceral, liver-intestinal, or isolated intestinal transplants were received by the recipients. Every recipient was given anti-thymocyte globulin induction, then maintenance tacrolimus and steroids for 3 to 4 years. After intestinal transplantation, graft-versus-host and host-versus-graft alloreactive T cell clones in the graft, circulation and bone marrow were tracked using bulk TCR-beta CDR3 sequencing. To identify alloreactive clones, pre-transplant mixed lymphocyte reaction products were sequenced and then compared with unstimulated pre-transplant donor and recipient T cells. Of the 20 to 30 intestinal transplant recipients enrolled in the cohort, one of whom was a retransplant, a few patients without pretransplant specimens were excluded. A peak of at least 4% donor T cells among recipient peripheral blood mononuclear cells was the definition used for donor T cell macrochimerism. Instead of going to the commercial service, samples from a few later patients were sequenced in-house on an Illumina MiSeq and processed with MiXCR.

What the work shows at the level of the full study, not this receptor alone: GvH clones were detected in recipient bone marrow, and some of these GvH clones were observed earlier in ileal mucosa or blood, consistent with an intestinal mucosal origin. Early after transplant, peak levels of circulating GvH clones were found to be associated with declines in HvG clones. In patients with donor T cell macrochimerism, the allografts had high GvH to HvG T cell clonal ratios. The conclusions were limited by the relatively low number and heterogeneity of the intestinal transplant patients.

Library prep was done by the immunoSEQ multiplex PCR assay. For most patients, genomic DNA was isolated with the Qiagen DNeasy Blood and Tissue Kit and sent frozen to Adaptive Biotechnologies for TCR sequencing. For most patients, genomic DNA was subjected to high-throughput TCR-beta CDR3 sequencing by Adaptive Biotechnologies. From the authors' description of their analysis: TCR sequencing data were retrieved from Adaptive's ImmunoSEQ software for around 20 patients, whereas a few other patients were processed with MiXCR and VDJtools. CD4 versus CD8 sorting errors were corrected by removing sequences found in both subsets at a frequency ratio below 5:1. CDR3 nucleotide sequences shared by donor and recipient were removed because the origin of these sequences could not be assigned. To count as alloreactive, a clone needed at least 2-fold expansion over unstimulated cells and a minimum CFSE-low frequency of 0.002% (template counts) or 0.001% (read counts). Clones were considered mappable if detected in sequenced pre-transplant spleen, lymph node, or MLR CFSE-low populations of the donor or recipient. The cumulative frequency of alloreactive clones was calculated as a percentage of all sequences, weighted by copy number. TCRdb re-hosts the immuneACCESS table, in-frame sequences only. Its copies lack some clones; in the studies checked, an unresolved V gene accounts for under half of them, and the cause for the rest is not known. Clone size and the V and J calls come from that table; the DNA yielded D and trimming. This sample comprises 85,000 to 100,000 clones, just over 90% of them detected only once. Clones ranked in the top ten supply approximately 2% of the sample.

CDR1 and CDR2 are drawn from the germline V gene (reference sequence): LNHDA, SQIVND. Counted from cysteine to phenylalanine, this CDR3 has 17 amino acids. Just CDR3 DNA is preserved here, 51 bases in frame from base 1. V loses 6 bases of germline sequence and J loses 7 bases, and the interval between the two ends is 22 bases. This chain joins TRBV19 to TRBJ1-6, with TRBD1 tentatively as D gene (6 bases match). This specimen was unstimulated CD8+ T cells sorted from spleen or lymph node cells, taken before intestinal transplant. The source is a human donor who received an intestinal transplant. The CDR3 corresponds to CASSGLPQGWINSPLHF. DNA sequence: TGTGCCAGTAGCGGCCTCCCACAGGGTTGGATAAATTCACCCCTCCACTTT.